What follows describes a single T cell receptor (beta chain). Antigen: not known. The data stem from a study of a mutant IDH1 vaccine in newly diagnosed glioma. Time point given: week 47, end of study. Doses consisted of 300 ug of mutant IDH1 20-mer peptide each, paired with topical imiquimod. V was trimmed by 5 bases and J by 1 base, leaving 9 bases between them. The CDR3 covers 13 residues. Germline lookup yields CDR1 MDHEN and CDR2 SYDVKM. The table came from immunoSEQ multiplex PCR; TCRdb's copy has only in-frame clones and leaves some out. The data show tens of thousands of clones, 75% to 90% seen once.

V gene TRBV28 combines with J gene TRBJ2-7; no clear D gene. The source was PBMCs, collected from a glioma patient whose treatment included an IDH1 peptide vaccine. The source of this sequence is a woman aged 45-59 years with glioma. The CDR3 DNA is TGTGCCAGCAGTACGATCCGGTCCTACGAGCAGTACTTC. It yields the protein CASSTIRSYEQYF.